The entry that follows covers one T cell receptor (beta chain) sequence. Produced via immunoSEQ multiplex PCR; TCRdb's table is partial and in-frame only. The sample includes about 92,000 clones, roughly four fifths seen only once; the top ten take around 9.5%. This sample is drawn from a study of control samples from healthy donors and cancer patients. CDR1 is SNHLY and CDR2 is FYNNEI in the germline V gene. Trimming cost V 3 bases and J 8 bases; bases outside gene matches: 11. This CDR3 contains 17 residues. Sequencing was performed on blood. This chain connects TRBV2 to TRBJ2-3, with 13 bases matching TRBD2. This clonotype was sampled from a woman in her sixties in good health. DNA of the CDR3: TGTGCCAGCAGTGACCAGGGACTAGCGGGACTGGGGGGTACGCAGTATTTT. As protein: CASSDQGLAGLGGTQYF.